This is a list of T cell receptor beta chains from one sample in a study of shared clonotypes between healthy human individuals. The assay was immunoSEQ multiplex PCR, and TCRdb's table has in-frame clones only and misses some. This sample yields about 560,000 clones, of which around 78% are seen a single time; around 13% belongs to the top ten. Source material: PBMCs. Receptors originate from a woman aged 40 to 50 in good health. Some clones in this sample may be carry-over from other donors' samples. Both conserved end residues are part of each CDR3. D genes are given only for firm matches. The size entry is marked missing in some rows and otherwise reads once, few, many or a size class.

clone_size,j_call,d_call,v_call,cdr3_aa,cdr3_nt
NA,TRBJ2-5,NA,TRBV30,CAWSPGDQETQYF,TGTGCCTGGAGTCCAGGGGACCAAGAGACCCAGTACTTC
NA,TRBJ2-7,NA,TRBV10-2,CASRASGNYEQYF,TGCGCCAGCCGTGCCAGCGGTAACTACGAGCAGTACTTC
NA,TRBJ2-7,NA,TRBV5-1,CASSPGTGHYEQYF,TGCGCCAGCAGCCCAGGAACCGGGCACTACGAGCAGTACTTC
NA,TRBJ2-3,NA,TRBV6-1,CASSEPAGADTQYF,TGTGCCAGCAGTGAACCGGCAGGGGCAGATACGCAGTATTTT
NA,TRBJ1-3,NA,TRBV28,CASKETSGNTIYF,TGTGCCAGCAAGGAGACCTCTGGAAACACCATATATTTT
NA,TRBJ1-5,NA,TRBV9,CASSYGTENQPQHF,TGTGCCAGCAGTTACGGGACGGAGAATCAGCCCCAGCATTTT
NA,TRBJ2-7,TRBD1,TRBV7-8,CASSRADRGSEQYF,TGTGCCAGCAGCAGAGCCGACAGGGGTAGTGAGCAGTACTTC
NA,TRBJ2-1,TRBD2,TRBV7-3,CASSAFGGSSYNEQFF,TGTGCCAGCAGTGCGTTTGGCGGGAGCTCCTACAATGAGCAGTTCTTC
NA,TRBJ1-1,TRBD1,TRBV28,CASSPDRENTEAFF,TGTGCCAGCAGCCCGGACAGGGAGAACACTGAAGCTTTCTTT
once,TRBJ2-2,NA,TRBV5-6,CASSRGTGASGELFF,TGTGCCAGCAGTAGGGGGACCGGGGCGTCCGGGGAGCTGTTTTTT
NA,TRBJ2-3,TRBD1,TRBV28,CASSFFPRGLTDTQYF,TGTGCCAGCAGTTTCTTTCCCAGGGGGCTGACAGATACGCAGTATTTT
NA,TRBJ2-1,NA,TRBV11-2,CASSFQGGSYNEQFF,TGTGCCAGCAGCTTCCAGGGGGGTTCCTACAATGAGCAGTTCTTC
many,TRBJ1-3,NA,TRBV6-5,CASSRSPSGNTIYF,TGTGCCAGCAGTAGAAGCCCCTCTGGAAACACCATATATTTT
NA,TRBJ2-7,NA,TRBV4-2,CASSQQLGTQGEQYF,TGTGCCAGCAGCCAACAGCTCGGGACTCAGGGAGAGCAGTACTTC
NA,TRBJ2-3,NA,TRBV27,CASSPHTAGDTQYF,TGTGCCAGCAGTCCCCATACGGCGGGAGATACGCAGTATTTT
NA,TRBJ2-4,NA,TRBV5-4,CASSVIQGEGNIQYF,TGTGCCAGCAGCGTAATACAGGGGGAGGGGAACATTCAGTACTTC